This T cell receptor (beta chain) emerged from a study of technical replicates of blood from a handful of donors. Data came from immunoSEQ multiplex PCR; TCRdb stores just in-frame clones and leaves some out. The sample contains 65,000 to 85,000 clones, approximately 93% of which appear only once. CDR3 size: 14 residues. V lost 2 bases to trimming and J lost 0 bases, with 6 bases between them. Germline-derived CDR1 and CDR2 are SGHDT and YYEEEE. Material for sequencing was T cells isolated from PBMCs. The rearrangement uses TRBV5-6 and TRBJ2-1; D is unclear. This clonotype was sampled from a human donor in good health. CDR3 residues: CASSLTPSYNEQFF. In DNA form, the CDR3 reads TGTGCCAGCAGCTTAACACCCTCCTACAATGAGCAGTTCTTC.